What follows are 15 T cell receptor beta chains derived from one specimen sequenced in a study of cytomegalovirus exposure and HLA in healthy donors. 60 Vbeta and 13 Jbeta primers were used in PCR. TCRdb's table, derived via immunoSEQ multiplex PCR, lists solely in-frame clones and lacks some. This sample yields a few hundred thousand clones, of which around 81% are seen a single time; roughly 7.4% belongs to the top ten. Source material: PBMCs. The origin of the receptors is a woman in her sixties or seventies in good health and CMV-seropositive.

The chain combines TRBV4-1 with TRBJ1-2; D unresolved. The V end was cut by 0 bases, the J end by 4 bases, with 9 bases between. This CDR3 is built from 14 residues. The germline gives CDR1 MGHRA, CDR2 YSYEKL. The CDR3 sequence: CASSQDASFYGYTF. The CDR3 DNA follows: TGCGCCAGCAGCCAAGATGCGTCGTTCTATGGCTACACCTTC.

The chain is built from TRBV5-8 and TRBJ2-1; TRBD2 agrees at 11 bases. The germline V gene has CDR1 SGHTS and CDR2 YDEGEE. The CDR3 has 16 amino acids. The trim removed 3 bases at V and 7 bases at J, leaving 9 bases unmatched. The CDR3 loop reads CASSWGALAGANEQFF. The CDR3 nucleotides are TGTGCCAGCAGCTGGGGTGCACTAGCGGGAGCAAATGAGCAGTTCTTC.

J is TRBJ2-5 and V is TRBV12-5; weak D call: TRBD1 (5 bases). Trimming left V 7 bases short and J 3 bases short, with 12 bases between. CDR3 length: 13 residues. Looked up from germline, CDR1 is LGHNT and CDR2 is FRNRAP. The CDR3 loop reads CASEGREEETQYF. The CDR3, as DNA: TGTGCTAGTGAAGGCAGGGAAGAAGAGACCCAGTACTTC.

This clone was observed once. This rearrangement joins TRBV29-1 to TRBJ2-1; D not certain. CDR1 is SQVTM, CDR2 ANQGSEA, per germline. The CDR3 is made up of 13 amino acids. V shed 0 bases and J shed 7 bases, with 10 bases lying between them. DNA for the CDR3: TGCAGCGTTGAAGATCCCCACTGGAATGAGCAGTTCTTC. Translating it yields CSVEDPHWNEQFF.

The rearrangement uses TRBV6-1 and TRBJ2-2, with TRBD1 matching over 7 bases. CDR1 is MNHNS, CDR2 SASEGT, per germline. Unmatched junction bases numbered 8, after V lost 6 bases and J lost 7 bases. The CDR3 has 14 residues. The CDR3 coding sequence is TGTGCCAGCAGCGCGACAGGGCGAAGCGGGGAGCTGTTTTTT. Amino acids: CASSATGRSGELFF.

The V gene is TRBV27, the J gene TRBJ1-1; 8 nucleotides line up with TRBD1. This CDR3 contains 13 residues. Germline lookup yields CDR1 MNHEY and CDR2 SMNVEV (reference sequence). V trimming: 2 bases; J trimming: 4 bases; junction bases outside the gene matches: 0. The CDR3 loop is CASSLTGGTEAFF. CDR3 DNA: TGTGCCAGCAGTTTAACAGGGGGCACTGAAGCTTTCTTT.

This chain uses TRBV28 with TRBJ2-2; 14 nucleotides align to TRBD2. Germline-derived CDR1 and CDR2 are MDHEN and SYDVKM. The CDR3 covers 20 residues. J lost 7 bases, V lost 5 bases, and 18 bases had no gene match. CDR3 DNA sequence: TGTGCCAGCAGTATGTATTGGACGGATGGGACTAGCGGGAGTTACGGGGAGCTGTTTTTT. The encoded protein is CASSMYWTDGTSGSYGELFF.

The V and J genes are TRBV19 and TRBJ1-5, with TRBD1 matching over 8 bases. With 3 bases clipped from V and 6 bases from J, the junction kept 10 bases outside the gene matches. Germline values: CDR1 LNHDA, CDR2 SQIVND (reference sequence). CDR3 length: 16 amino acids. CDR3: CASSIVVRGRIQPQHF. The CDR3, as DNA: TGTGCCAGTAGTATTGTGGTCAGGGGGCGAATTCAGCCCCAGCATTTT.

In its sample, this clone was seen once. The chain recombines TRBV9 with TRBJ2-3, with TRBD1 as a possible D gene (5 bases). V was clipped by 4 bases and J by 0 bases, with 9 bases between them. Looked up from germline, CDR1 is SGDLS and CDR2 is YYNGEE. CDR3 length: 14 residues. This CDR3 is CASSSTESTDTQYF. CDR3 sequence (DNA): TGTGCCAGCAGCTCGACAGAGAGCACAGATACGCAGTATTTT.

This chain uses TRBV27 with TRBJ2-7; D not certain. CDR3 size: 14 residues. CDR1 and CDR2 from the germline V gene are MNHEY and SMNVEV (reference sequence). Trimming cost V 1 base and J 2 bases, with 9 bases left between them. CDR3 protein: CASSLWQAPYEQYF. For the CDR3, the DNA is TGTGCCAGCAGTTTATGGCAGGCTCCCTACGAGCAGTACTTC.

Only one count was recorded for this clone. J is TRBJ1-5 and V is TRBV28; tentatively, D is TRBD1 (5 bases). The V gene lost 6 bases and the J gene lost 7 bases, with 10 bases spanning the gap. The germline gives CDR1 MDHEN, CDR2 SYDVKM. This CDR3 has 12 amino acids. The DNA for the CDR3 is TGTGCCAGCAGCCAGGGTAGGCAGCCCCAGCATTTT. The encoded protein is CASSQGRQPQHF.

The chain uses TRBV18 and TRBJ1-1; D perhaps matches TRBD1 (5 bases). The CDR3 has 13 amino acids. Trimming shortened V by 2 bases and J by 6 bases, and 10 bases separated the two germline ends. The germline CDR1 and CDR2 sequences are KGHSH and LQKENI. CDR3 sequence: CASSPGARAEAFF. CDR3 nucleotides: TGTGCCAGCTCACCAGGGGCGAGAGCTGAAGCTTTCTTT.

The gene calls are TRBV6-5 and TRBJ2-1; 12 bases map to TRBD2. Germline-derived CDR1 and CDR2 are MNHEY and SVGAGI. CDR3 length equals 14 residues. The junction had 5 bases not matched to a gene; V was cut back by 5 bases and J by 9 bases. The CDR3 DNA reads as TGTGCCAGCAGTGCACTAGCGGGAGGACGTGAGCAGTTCTTC. Translation gives CASSALAGGREQFF.

CDR3 loop: CASSSPTGQGSLQAKNIQYF. The CDR3 DNA follows: TGTGCCAGCAGTTCGCCTACCGGACAGGGCAGTTTGCAAGCCAAAAACATTCAGTACTTC. The genes are TRBV27 and TRBJ2-4; TRBD1 agrees at 8 bases. This CDR3 is built from 20 residues. Germline CDR1 reads MNHEY; CDR2 reads SMNVEV (reference sequence). The V segment lost 4 bases and the J segment 0 bases; nucleotides outside the gene matches: 17.

The chain combines TRBV6-1 with TRBJ1-1, with 7 nucleotides matching TRBD1. The CDR3 is made up of 13 amino acids. Germline CDR1 is MNHNS and CDR2 is SASEGT. Trimming cost V 5 bases and J 4 bases; bases outside gene matches: 4. CDR3 nucleotides: TGTGCCAGCAGTTTGGGACAGTTCACTGAAGCTTTCTTT. Translating gives CASSLGQFTEAFF.